This TCR beta chain was found in a study of blood T cell repertoires in COVID-19. Libraries were prepared by immunoSEQ multiplex PCR; TCRdb keeps only in-frame clonotypes and omits some of them. The table includes 150,000 to 200,000 clones, roughly 82% detected once. The germline gives CDR1 MNHEY, CDR2 SVGAGI. V was trimmed by 6 bases and J by 3 bases, leaving 14 bases between them. The CDR3 length is 14 residues. V gene TRBV6-5 combines with J gene TRBJ1-2; a weak D match, TRBD1 (6 bases). This receptor was identified in a man aged 50 to 60 who had recovered from COVID-19. The sequenced sample was PBMCs or T cells enriched from blood (not recorded which). The CDR3 here is CASSNAGAHYGYTF. The CDR3 DNA sequence: TGTGCCAGCAGCAACGCAGGGGCACACTATGGCTACACCTTC.